Described below is a single T cell receptor (beta chain) sequence and its context. Its antigen remains unidentified. The data originate from a study of T-cell memory formation after mild COVID-19. Overall study results and limits: Several responding clones turned up in pre-infection memory, indicating that cross-reactive memory may have taken part.

TCRdb analysed the 5' RACE reads with MiXCR anew, one entry per CDR3 protein. The sample includes some 320,000 distinct CDR3 sequences, approximately 16% of them seen just once. The CDR3 is 14 amino acids. The ends were cut back, 9 bases at V and 0 bases at J, with 12 bases in the middle. In germline, CDR1 is SGHTA, CDR2 FQGNSA. The source material was PBMCs or a T cell subset sorted from them (not recorded which). V and J are TRBV7-2 and TRBJ2-1; TRBD2 is a possible D gene (5 bases). The receptor was derived from a man in his late teens or twenties who had mild COVID-19 (a few samples of this study predate the infection). Cell type and time point are not known. The CDR3 DNA sequence: TGTGCCAGTACTCTGGAGGCCTCCTACAATGAGCAGTTCTTC. Its protein product is CASTLEASYNEQFF.